This T cell receptor beta chain was identified during a study of CXCR3-negative and CXCR3-positive naive CD8 T cells. With respect to this clonotype: Antigen unknown.

This CDR3 comprises 16 residues. Germline assignment: CDR1 MDHEN and CDR2 SYDVKM. Study-level points and caveats: CXCR3-positive naive cells had more hydrophobic TRB CDR3s than CXCR3-negative naive cells.

Those CD8+ T cells considered naive were CD45RO-CCR7+CD27+CD95-. Researchers prepared the TRB cDNA libraries using 5' RACE with UMI labels. TCRdb reanalyzed the 5' RACE reads and collapses them to one entry per CDR3 protein, without DNA. The sample data list approximately 83,000 distinct CDR3 sequences. The clonotype originates from a human donor in good health. Some clones in this sample may be carry-over from other donors' samples. Sequencing was performed on naive CXCR3- CD8+ T cells from blood. Subset given: CD45RO-CCR7+CD27+CD95- naive CD8+ T cells lacking CXCR3 (TNR3-). The gene calls are TRBV28 and TRBJ2-7. The CDR3 is CASSLLTYQLSYEQYF.